This T cell receptor (beta chain) was sequenced in a study of identical twins. Study-level points and caveats: Twin-shared out-of-frame alpha sequences were enriched for low generation probability. Interpretation of the results relied on cross-sectional statistical analysis and not on following the same donors. Partly confounded zero-insertion analyses could result from invariant MAIT and iNKT cells.

Notes on this clonotype: Its antigen is not known.

J was trimmed by 0 bases and V by 0 bases; bases with no gene match: 7. The germline V gene encodes CDR1 SQVTM and CDR2 ANQGSEA. The CDR3 is 17 amino acids. The authors used template switching to add a universal primer site and gave cDNA unique molecular identifiers. TCRdb independently ran MiXCR on the 5' RACE reads; one entry per CDR3 protein. The sample includes approximately 1.8 million distinct CDR3 sequences, less than 40% of them seen just once. The TCR sequence derives from a newborn girl in good health. Sequenced: cord blood. This sequence joins TRBV29-1 and TRBJ2-7; 11 bases map to TRBD1. CDR3 sequence: CSVEDGDRGTLSYEQYF. Here the CDR3 DNA reads TGCAGCGTTGAAGATGGGGACAGGGGGACCCTCTCCTACGAGCAGTACTTC.